These 17 T cell receptor beta chains were all obtained from the same sample, sequenced in a study of T cells after somatic rescue of genetic block. Profiled with immunoSEQ multiplex PCR; TCRdb holds only in-frame clones, not every one. This sample yields over 55,000 clones, of which 92% are seen a single time; around 3% belongs to the top ten. Sequences were obtained from peripheral blood mononuclear cells (PBMCs). These receptors came from a man aged 40-50 years.

This clone was counted a single time. The rearrangement uses TRBV10-1 and TRBJ2-3; no reliable D call. The germline V and J ends were trimmed by 5 bases and 8 bases, with 14 bases remaining between them. Germline V gives CDR1 WNHNN, CDR2 SYGVQD (reference sequence). The CDR3 spans 13 residues. The CDR3 nucleotides read TGCGCCAGCAGTTTAGGGCCTTCAGGTACGCAGTATTTT. Its protein product is CASSLGPSGTQYF.

For the CDR3, the DNA is TGTGCCAGCAGTTTACTAGCGGGAGTGCCCGAGCAGTACTTC. Translated, it gives CASSLLAGVPEQYF. The chain combines TRBV2 with TRBJ2-7; 11 bases are shared with TRBD2. The CDR3 spans 14 residues. Per the germline V gene, CDR1 is SNHLY and CDR2 is FYNNEI. V was pared by 5 bases and J by 6 bases, with 6 bases of the junction left unmatched. Together with reference TRBV2 and TRBJ2-7, the CDR3 gives the full variable domain: EPEVTQTPSHQVTQMGQEVILRCVPISNHLYFYWYRQILGQKVEFLVSFYNNEISEKSEIFDDQFSVERPDGSNFTLKIRSTKLEDSAMYFCASSLLAGVPEQYFGPGTRLTVT.

The chain joins TRBV15 to TRBJ2-5; 7 positions agree with TRBD1. The J call is doubtful: the DNA matches TRBJ2-7 better. Germline CDR1 and CDR2: LNHNV and YYDKDF (reference sequence). The CDR3 is 17 residues long. The CDR3, as DNA: TGTGCCACCAGCAGACAAAGGGACAGTTTGGATCCCTACGAGCAGTACTTC. Translating gives CATSRQRDSLDPYEQYF.

This chain connects TRBV6-5 to TRBJ2-1, with 10 bases that match TRBD1. The CDR3 totals 14 residues. Looked up from germline, CDR1 is MNHEY and CDR2 is SVGAGI. V was pared by 2 bases and J by 6 bases, with 1 base of the junction left unmatched. CDR3 sequence reads: CASSYGQGVNEQFF. CDR3 bases: TGTGCCAGCAGTTACGGACAGGGGGTCAATGAGCAGTTCTTC.

The chain couples TRBV5-6 to TRBJ2-1; tentatively, D is TRBD2 (6 bases). Germline CDR1 reads SGHDT; CDR2 reads YYEEEE. V was shortened by 5 bases and J by 1 base, with 13 bases between the two germline ends. There are 15 residues in the CDR3. The CDR3 DNA reads TGTGCCAGCAGTCGAGCTAGCGTGTCCTACAATGAGCAGTTCTTC. It specifies CASSRASVSYNEQFF.

This clone showed up just once. This chain joins TRBV11-2 and TRBJ1-1; D might be TRBD1 (5 bases). Germline V gene data show CDR1 as SGHAT and CDR2 as FQNNGV. CDR3 length: 14 residues. The V and J ends lost 1 base and 4 bases respectively, with 10 bases between them. CDR3 residues: CASSLVGQGTEAFF. DNA for the CDR3: TGTGCCAGCAGCTTAGTAGGGCAGGGCACTGAAGCTTTCTTT.

This chain joins TRBV4-2 and TRBJ1-3; D gene ambiguous. The germline V and J ends were trimmed by 1 base and 5 bases, with 12 bases remaining between them. This CDR3 is 15 amino acids long. The germline V gene has CDR1 LGHNA and CDR2 YNFKEQ. The CDR3 sequence is CASSQALEQRNTIYF. The CDR3 bases are TGTGCCAGCAGCCAAGCTCTGGAACAAAGAAACACCATATATTTT.

This clone was recorded only once. J is TRBJ2-4 and V is TRBV11-2; the D gene is possibly TRBD1 (5 bases). Germline assignment: CDR1 SGHAT and CDR2 FQNNGV. The CDR3 consists of 15 residues. Trimming stripped 0 bases from V and 0 bases from J, with 6 bases between. CDR3 sequence reads: CASSLEGLAKNIQYF. In DNA, the CDR3 is TGTGCCAGCAGCTTAGAGGGGCTAGCCAAAAACATTCAGTACTTC.

This chain joins TRBV9 and TRBJ2-3, with TRBD2 identical over 10 bases. The V segment lost 0 bases and the J segment 7 bases; nucleotides outside the gene matches: 5. The germline V gene encodes CDR1 SGDLS and CDR2 YYNGEE. CDR3 length: 15 residues. DNA for the CDR3: TGTGCCAGCAGCGTAGCTAGCGGGAGTGCTTATACGCAGTATTTT. Residues: CASSVASGSAYTQYF.

This chain connects TRBV19 to TRBJ1-2, with D tentatively TRBD1 (5 bases). Trimming removed 7 bases at V and 5 bases at J, with 14 bases between. CDR3 size: 13 residues. The germline CDR1 and CDR2 sequences are LNHDA and SQIVND (reference sequence). The CDR3 DNA reads TGTGCCAGTAATGCACAGGTGAATTATGGCTACACCTTC. The encoded protein is CASNAQVNYGYTF.

The chain is built from TRBV7-2 and TRBJ2-1; 11 positions match TRBD2. The trim removed 8 bases at V and 8 bases at J, leaving 14 bases unmatched. Germline V CDR1 and CDR2: SGHTA, FQGNSA. The CDR3 spans 16 residues. CDR3 region: CASESLTSGSIHEQFF. The DNA for the CDR3 is TGTGCCAGCGAATCCCTAACTAGCGGGAGTATCCATGAGCAGTTCTTC.

This clone was detected only once. The chain links TRBV19 to TRBJ2-7, with 10 bases matching TRBD1. Looked up from germline, CDR1 is LNHDA and CDR2 is SQIVND (reference sequence). V lost 5 bases and J lost 2; bases outside the gene matches: 3. The CDR3 is 14 residues long. CDR3 protein: CASSAGTGAYEQYF. The CDR3 DNA is TGTGCCAGTAGTGCAGGGACAGGGGCCTACGAGCAGTACTTC.

The rearrangement joins TRBV7-2 to TRBJ2-3; 9 bases fit TRBD2. Germline V gene lookup returns CDR1 SGHTA and CDR2 FQGNSA. The CDR3 sequence is 16 residues long. V lost 5 bases, J lost 4 bases, and 10 bases stayed unmatched. The DNA of the CDR3 is TGTGCCAGCAGCACCTTTAGCGGGAGTTGGGCAGATACGCAGTATTTT. Translating gives CASSTFSGSWADTQYF.

V and J are TRBV5-1 and TRBJ2-6; no clear D. CDR1 and CDR2 from the germline V gene are SGHRS and YFSETQ. The CDR3 has 16 amino acids. Trimming removed 2 bases from V and 1 base from J, with 10 bases in between. The CDR3 loop is CASSFPRVSGANVLTF. The CDR3 nucleotides read TGCGCCAGCAGCTTTCCCCGGGTGTCTGGGGCCAACGTCCTGACTTTC.

This sequence joins TRBV19 and TRBJ1-5; D remains unclear. The CDR3 is 13 residues long. The V gene lost 6 bases and the J gene lost 2 bases, with 8 bases spanning the gap. Germline lookup yields CDR1 LNHDA and CDR2 SQIVND (reference sequence). For the CDR3, the DNA is TGTGCCAGTAGAAACGGGGGCAATCAGCCCCAGCATTTT. Its protein is CASRNGGNQPQHF. The variable domain in full, completed from reference TRBV19 and TRBJ1-5, reads DGGITQSPKYLFRKEGQNVTLSCEQNLNHDAMYWYRQDPGQGLRLIYYSQIVNDFQKGDIAEGYSVSREKKESFPLTVTSAQKNPTAFYLCASRNGGNQPQHFGDGTRLSIL.

Note on this clone: A read error may produce the germline difference seen at one junction end. The chain uses TRBV7-7 and TRBJ2-1; D perhaps matches TRBD2 (6 bases). Germline-derived CDR1 and CDR2 are SSHAT and FNYEAQ (reference sequence). There are 13 residues in the CDR3. DNA for the CDR3: TGTGCTAGCAGCTTCGGACTAAACAATGAGCAGTTCTTC. Protein sequence: CASSFGLNNEQFF.

This chain links TRBV9 with TRBJ2-7; possibly TRBD1 for D (6 bases). V lost 0 bases to trimming and J lost 1 base, with 11 bases between them. The CDR3 runs to 15 residues. The germline V gene has CDR1 SGDLS and CDR2 YYNGEE. This chain's CDR3 is CASSVGQGRSYEQYF. The CDR3 DNA reads TGTGCCAGCAGCGTAGGGCAGGGGCGTTCCTACGAGCAGTACTTC.